The clone carrying this T cell receptor beta chain was observed many times. This sample holds PBMCs from about 9.3 ml fresh peripheral blood. The CDR3 regions of TCR beta were amplified from RNA transcripts. First-round RT-PCR of the TCR CDR3 relied on the HTBI primer set. A single record per CDR3 protein comes from TCRdb applying MiXCR to the multiplex PCR reads. The data show around 600,000 distinct CDR3 sequences, 13% to 15% seen once. The record originates from a study of T cells in Graves' hyperthyroidism and ophthalmopathy. In the study overall: Sampling of peripheral blood happened at initial diagnosis, prior to any treatment.

The specimen was blood. This TCR was sampled from a young woman with Graves' ophthalmopathy.

CDR3 in amino acids: CASVSPPGRTQETQYF. CDR3 in DNA: TGTGCCAGCGTTTCACCCCCGGGACGTACACAAGAGACCCAGTACTTC. The V and J genes are TRBV6-5 and TRBJ2-5; D is perhaps TRBD1 or TRBD2 (5 bases each). CDR1 MNHEY and CDR2 SVGAGI come from the germline V gene. The germline V and J ends were trimmed by 8 bases and 2 bases, with 21 bases remaining between them. The length of the CDR3 is 16 residues.